This T cell receptor (beta chain) comes out of a study of CD8 T cells in ankylosing spondylitis. Study observations and caveats: In ankylosing spondylitis patients, matched synovial fluid reportedly showed significant enrichment of disease-linked clones. As for the disease-linked clones, they showed a CD8+ phenotype and occurred at relatively low frequencies in peripheral blood. Characteristic, it appeared, of ankylosing spondylitis blood was a TCR beta motif of eight highly homologous variants. Past research had described some motif variants in reactive arthritis synovial fluid and blood.

CDR1 is DFQATT, CDR2 SNEGSKA, per germline (reference sequence). CDR3 length: 12 amino acids. Trimming cost V 8 bases and J 4 bases; bases outside gene matches: 4. Concerning this clonotype: Antigen unknown.

Preparation of TCR beta libraries was done by quantitative 5'-RACE with molecular barcodes. TCRdb re-analysed the 5' RACE reads in MiXCR, keeping a single row per CDR3 protein. Of about 450,000 distinct CDR3 sequences listed, about 25% are singletons. Sequenced sample: blood, either unsorted or a sorted T cell fraction (not recorded which). The receptor's source is a male donor with ankylosing spondylitis. This chain links TRBV20-1 with TRBJ2-2; TRBD2 matches 7 bases. The CDR3 region is CSTLAFTGELFF. DNA for the CDR3: TGCAGTACACTAGCGTTCACCGGGGAGCTGTTTTTT.